This is a list of T cell receptor beta chains from one sample in a study of cytomegalovirus exposure and HLA in healthy donors. Data came from immunoSEQ multiplex PCR; TCRdb stores just in-frame clones and leaves some out. The sample shows nearly 200,000 clones, over 75% of them seen only once. Sequencing was performed on PBMCs. All receptors derive from a boy aged 2 to 10 in good health and CMV-seronegative. Each CDR3 is given with its conserved first and last residue. Fields, in order: clone size, V gene, D gene, J gene, CDR3 DNA, CDR3 protein. A D gene is named only where the DNA matches it firmly. A row's size may be missing; if present it is once, few, many or a size class.

.,TRBV6-4,.,TRBJ1-2,TGTGCCAGCAGTCCGACCCCCGGGTATGGCTACACCTTC,CASSPTPGYGYTF
.,TRBV4-3,.,TRBJ1-2,TGCGCCAGCAGCCAAGCCACGTACAGGGCTGGAACGTATGGCTACACCTTC,CASSQATYRAGTYGYTF
.,TRBV18,.,TRBJ2-5,TGTGCCAGCTCACCACCGAGCAACCAAGAGACCCAGTACTTC,CASSPPSNQETQYF
.,TRBV4-3,.,TRBJ1-1,TGCGCCAGCAGCCATCAGGGGAGCCCTGAAGCCTTCTTT,CASSHQGSPEAFF
.,TRBV10-3,.,TRBJ1-4,TGTGCCATCAGTGGAGGGGGACCGAATGAAAAACTGTTTTTT,CAISGGGPNEKLFF
few,TRBV2,.,TRBJ1-1,TGTGCCAGCAGTGTAACCGGGAACACTGAAGCTTTCTTT,CASSVTGNTEAFF
.,TRBV9,TRBD1,TRBJ2-5,TGTGCCAGCAGCTTCCGGGACAGGGGAGTAGAGACCCAGTACTTC,CASSFRDRGVETQYF
.,TRBV19,TRBD1,TRBJ1-5,TGTGCCAGTAACATCGGACAGGTCAGTCAGCCCCAGCATTTT,CASNIGQVSQPQHF
.,TRBV6-1,.,TRBJ1-1,TGTGCCAGCGGGGCGGGGACGGAGAGCACTGAAGCTTTCTTT,CASGAGTESTEAFF
.,TRBV7-6,.,TRBJ2-7,TGTGCCAGCAGCTTAGCGGAGTTTTACGAGCAGTACTTC,CASSLAEFYEQYF
few,TRBV4-3,TRBD2,TRBJ2-1,TGCGCCAGCAGCCAAGCTTATTTGCCAGGACTAGCGGACTCCTACAATGAGCAGTTCTTC,CASSQAYLPGLADSYNEQFF
.,TRBV29-1,.,TRBJ2-2,TGCAGCGTTTCGGGGGCCGGGGAGCTGTTTTTT,CSVSGAGELFF
once,TRBV27,.,TRBJ1-6,TGTGCCAGCAGTTTATCCCTAGACAATTCACCCCTCCACTTT,CASSLSLDNSPLHF
.,TRBV4-1,TRBD2,TRBJ2-3,TGCGCCAGCAGCCAAGATTTGCTAGCGGGGGGCGATACGCAGTATTTT,CASSQDLLAGGDTQYF
.,TRBV7-2,.,TRBJ2-7,TGTGCCAGCAGCTCGACTAGGGAAACCTACGAGCAGTACTTC,CASSSTRETYEQYF
.,TRBV15,TRBD1,TRBJ1-1,TGTGCCACCAGCAGAGATGCGGGACAGGGTCTGACTGAAGCTTTCTTT,CATSRDAGQGLTEAFF
few,TRBV7-9,TRBD2,TRBJ2-3,TGTGCCAGCAGCTTAGAAGCGGGACGCACAGATACGCAGTATTTT,CASSLEAGRTDTQYF
.,TRBV7-2,TRBD1,TRBJ1-5,TGTGCCAGCAGCCACGGGACAGTGAGCAATCAGCCCCAGCATTTT,CASSHGTVSNQPQHF
.,TRBV4-3,.,TRBJ1-1,TGCGCCAGCAGCCAAGATGTACAGCCACCTGAAGCTTTCTTT,CASSQDVQPPEAFF
.,TRBV6-6,.,TRBJ1-5,TGTGCCAGCAGTTACGTCCGGCCGGGGAATCAGCCCCAGCATTTT,CASSYVRPGNQPQHF
.,TRBV5-4,.,TRBJ1-4,TGTGCCAGCAGCTTCGGACAGACAACTAATGAAAAACTGTTTTTT,CASSFGQTTNEKLFF
.,TRBV4-2,TRBD1,TRBJ1-1,TGTGCCAGCAGCCCCGGACAGGGCGTCACTGAAGCTTTCTTT,CASSPGQGVTEAFF
.,TRBV5-1,.,TRBJ2-7,TGCGCCAGCAGGGGGACTGAAGAGCAGTACTTC,CASRGTEEQYF
.,TRBV18,.,TRBJ1-3,TGTGCCAGCTCATCATCGGAGGGCCCTGGAAACACCATATATTTT,CASSSSEGPGNTIYF
.,TRBV4-1,.,TRBJ2-2,TGCGCCAGCAGCCCAATGGTCACTAGCTCTGGGGAGCTGTTTTTT,CASSPMVTSSGELFF
.,TRBV13,TRBD1,TRBJ1-2,TGTGCCAGCAGCATCGACAGGGGGCGCATTTGGGGCTACACCTTC,CASSIDRGRIWGYTF
.,TRBV2,TRBD1,TRBJ2-2,TGTGCCAGCAGCGCCGGGACAGCCGGCGCCGGGGAGCTGTTTTTT,CASSAGTAGAGELFF
.,TRBV5-1,TRBD1,TRBJ1-3,TGCGCCAGCAGCGTGGGGGACAGTCACTCTGGAAACACCATATATTTT,CASSVGDSHSGNTIYF
few,TRBV2,.,TRBJ1-6,TGTGCCAGCAGTCTGGGCTCGGGAGTTCTCCTCCACTTT,CASSLGSGVLLHF
.,TRBV7-9,.,TRBJ1-4,TGTGCCAGCAGAAACGCGGAAAAACTGTTTTTT,CASRNAEKLFF
few,TRBV2,.,TRBJ2-2,TGTGCCAGCAGTGAAAGGGACTTCGTCGGGGAGCTGTTTTTT,CASSERDFVGELFF
.,TRBV19,.,TRBJ1-5,TGTGCCAGTAGTCGGGGGGTGCGTCAGCCCCAGCATTTT,CASSRGVRQPQHF
.,TRBV13,TRBD1,TRBJ1-2,TGTGCCAGCAGCTCGGGGACAGGGGATGGCTACACCTTC,CASSSGTGDGYTF